The 2 T cell receptor beta chains below come from one sample, sequenced in a study of shared clonotypes between healthy human individuals. Measured with immunoSEQ multiplex PCR; TCRdb has only the in-frame clones, and not every one. The data hold some 1.1 million clones, with 70% to 80% observed a single time. Sequencing was carried out using memory CD4+ T cells from PBMCs. Subset: CD45RA-negative fraction. The receptors shown here come from a man aged 18 to 35 in good health. Some clones in this sample may be carry-over from other donors' samples.

This chain connects TRBV5-4 to TRBJ2-5; no clear D gene. The V gene lost 4 bases and the J gene lost 2 bases, with 9 bases spanning the gap. CDR3 size: 13 residues. Germline-derived CDR1 and CDR2 are SGHNT and YYREEE (reference sequence). The CDR3 reads CASSPGFQETQYF. In DNA, the CDR3 is TGTGCCAGCAGCCCCGGGTTTCAAGAGACCCAGTACTTC.

With respect to this clone: This same CDR3 is encoded by further DNA sequences in the sample. V gene TRBV9 combines with J gene TRBJ2-3; D remains unclear. The CDR3 length is 15 residues. Germline CDR1 is SGDLS and CDR2 is YYNGEE. V lost 0 bases, J lost 1 base, and 9 bases lay in between. This chain's CDR3 is CASSVGASGTDTQYF. CDR3 DNA: TGTGCCAGCAGCGTAGGGGCCAGCGGCACAGATACGCAGTATTTT.